The clone carrying this T cell receptor beta chain was recorded many times. Antigen specificity is unknown. The sample belongs to a study of human T cells and chemical hapten exposure. Overall study: TCR yields per sample varied mostly from small pooled library volume differences. Overall study results and limits: TCRs above 1 in 1000 frequency did not change with DPC sensitization.

Germline-derived CDR1 and CDR2 are LGHDT and YNNKEL (reference sequence). V shed 3 bases and J shed 5 bases, with 10 bases lying between them. This CDR3 is built from 14 residues. Total RNA came from unfractionated whole blood. The library put unique molecular identifiers onto individual cDNA molecules. From the 5' RACE reads, TCRdb called clonotypes with MiXCR, one entry per CDR3 protein. The sample has about 140,000 distinct CDR3 sequences, roughly 4.1% seen once. The receptor comes from a female donor in good health. The chain employs TRBV3-1 and TRBJ1-4, with D possibly TRBD1 on 6 matching bases. The CDR3 DNA is TGTGCCAGCAGCCAGGGGGCAGTCAATGAAAAACTGTTTTTT. Its translation: CASSQGAVNEKLFF.